This T cell receptor beta chain stems from a study of cytomegalovirus exposure and HLA in healthy donors. General study results and limits: It was found in a later analysis that first-cohort TCR clusters tended to co-occur in the 100 to 150 validation repertoires. Among TCR beta chains, those listed as cytomegalovirus-associated numbered roughly 150. Most TCRs appeared rarely, but some public TCRs recurred in many donors.

Turning to this clone: No antigen is known for it.

The CDR3 spans 18 residues. The germline CDR1 and CDR2 sequences are MNHEY and SMNVEV (reference sequence). V trimming: 8 bases; J trimming: 5 bases; junction bases outside the gene matches: 19. Assay: immunoSEQ multiplex PCR; the TCRdb copy retains only in-frame clones and omits some. The table lists about 150,000 clones, about 86% of them singletons. The donors were members of the validation cohort comprising approximately 110 subjects, separate from the roughly 640-subject first cohort. The source material was PBMCs. The V call is TRBV27, the J call TRBJ2-7; TRBD2 matches 12 bases. The origin of this receptor is a man aged 18 to 30 in good health and CMV-seropositive. CDR3 nucleotides: TGTGCCAGCTCACCAGGCGGCCTAGCGGGAGGGCCTGGAAACGAGCAGTACTTC. This translates into CASSPGGLAGGPGNEQYF.